The next 13 T cell receptor beta chains were all read from a single sample in a study of T cell changes during pregnancy in multiple sclerosis. Sequenced by immunoSEQ multiplex PCR; TCRdb stores in-frame clones only, minus some. The sample consists of 35,000 to 45,000 clones, 80% to 90% of them appearing once. The sample in question was CD4+ T cells from peripheral blood mononuclear cells, obtained before pregnancy. These receptors were collected from a female donor with multiple sclerosis, enrolled in a pregnancy study.

This clone was picked up a small number of times. V and J are TRBV5-4 and TRBJ2-7; a weak D match, TRBD1 (6 bases). V shed 3 bases and J shed 5 bases, with 21 bases lying between them. The CDR3 runs to 16 residues. Looked up from germline, CDR1 is SGHNT and CDR2 is YYREEE (reference sequence). The CDR3 is CASSSATKRTADEQYF. The CDR3 DNA is TGTGCCAGCAGCTCCGCGACCAAAAGGACAGCCGACGAGCAGTACTTC.

This clone was counted once. The chain uses TRBV15 and TRBJ2-1; 12 bases line up with TRBD1. V lost 1 base and J lost 4; bases outside the gene matches: 5. The germline gives CDR1 LNHNV, CDR2 YYDKDF (reference sequence). CDR3 length: 17 amino acids. DNA for the CDR3: TGTGCCACCAGCAGAGGGGGGACAGGGGGCGGGTACAATGAGCAGTTCTTC. It is translated as CATSRGGTGGGYNEQFF. Full variable domain (rest looked up from reference TRBV15 and TRBJ2-1): DAMVIQNPRYQVTQFGKPVTLSCSQTLNHNVMYWYQQKSSQAPKLLFHYYDKDFNNEADTPDNFQSRRPNTSFCFLDIRSPGLGDTAMYLCATSRGGTGGGYNEQFFGPGTRLTVL.

The chain links TRBV18 to TRBJ2-5; 9 positions agree with TRBD2. The CDR3 covers 16 residues. Germline V gives CDR1 KGHSH, CDR2 LQKENI. J gave up 7 bases and V 3 bases, and 12 bases lay outside the gene matches. DNA for the CDR3: TGTGCCAGCTCACCTCAGAGCGGGGGGTCCCTAGGGACCCAGTACTTC. The encoded protein is CASSPQSGGSLGTQYF.

The V gene is TRBV9, the J gene TRBJ1-3; D may be TRBD1 (5 bases). The V end lost 0 bases, the J end lost 2 bases, and 6 bases lay between the germline ends. The CDR3 covers 14 residues. Looked up from germline, CDR1 is SGDLS and CDR2 is YYNGEE. CDR3 amino acids: CASSVEGAGNTIYF. Here the CDR3 DNA reads TGTGCCAGCAGCGTAGAAGGGGCTGGAAACACCATATATTTT. Based on the CDR3 plus reference TRBV9 and TRBJ1-3, the full variable domain is DSGVTQTPKHLITATGQRVTLRCSPRSGDLSVYWYQQSLDQGLQFLIQYYNGEERAKGNILERFSAQQFPDLHSELNLSSLELGDSALYFCASSVEGAGNTIYFGEGSWLTVV.

This clone has a handful of counts. The CDR3 DNA sequence: TGTGCCAGCAGCGTAGGGGCAGGGGGCAAGTACGAGCAGTACTTC. Its translation: CASSVGAGGKYEQYF. The chain combines TRBV9 with TRBJ2-7, with TRBD1 matching over 8 bases. The J segment lost 4 bases and the V segment lost 0 bases, leaving 6 bases of the junction unmatched. The germline CDR1 and CDR2 sequences are SGDLS and YYNGEE. The CDR3 totals 15 residues.

In its sample, this clone was seen once. The chain uses TRBV4-3 and TRBJ2-3; maybe TRBD2 (7 bases). Germline CDR1 reads LGHNA; CDR2 reads YSLEER. Trimming took 0 bases from V and 4 from J, leaving 17 bases between them. The CDR3 consists of 17 residues. The CDR3 DNA is TGCGCCAGCAGCCAAGATCTTGCGGGGGCGTTTGCAGATACGCAGTATTTT. Protein sequence: CASSQDLAGAFADTQYF.

The J gene is TRBJ2-5, the V gene TRBV28, with 7 bases lining up with TRBD2. Germline lookup yields CDR1 MDHEN and CDR2 SYDVKM. The CDR3 totals 15 residues. Trimming removed 7 bases from V and 0 bases from J; junction bases left unmatched: 8. Written as DNA, the CDR3 is TGTGCCAGCATGGAGCGGGGTTGGTACCAAGAGACCCAGTACTTC. As protein: CASMERGWYQETQYF.

The rearrangement uses TRBV27 and TRBJ2-1, with D possibly being TRBD2 (5 bases). Germline V gene data show CDR1 as MNHEY and CDR2 as SMNVEV (reference sequence). The CDR3 extends over 15 amino acids. V was cut by 4 bases and J by 6 bases, with 16 bases left in between. CDR3 region: CASSSGLVRGNEQFF. Written as DNA, the CDR3 is TGTGCCAGCAGTTCTGGACTTGTTAGAGGCAATGAGCAGTTCTTC.

This rearrangement joins TRBV27 to TRBJ1-2; 8 bases match TRBD1. Trimming at V came to 5 bases and at J to 8 bases, leaving 10 bases not matched to a gene. Germline V gene sequence: CDR1 MNHEY, CDR2 SMNVEV (reference sequence). This CDR3 region has 14 residues. DNA for the CDR3: TGTGCCAGCAGTCCTTCGACAGGGGTGGCGGGCTACACCTTC. Amino acid sequence: CASSPSTGVAGYTF.

The genes are TRBV28 and TRBJ1-4; no definite D call. Germline CDR1 reads MDHEN; CDR2 reads SYDVKM. The CDR3 is made up of 13 amino acids. Trimming removed 5 bases at V and 10 bases at J, with 14 bases between. The CDR3 region is CASSRRREGKLFF. The CDR3 DNA follows: TGTGCCAGCAGTAGGCGGCGGGAAGGAAAACTGTTTTTT. The complete variable domain, with remaining parts taken from reference TRBV28 and TRBJ1-4, reads DVKVTQSSRYLVKRTGEKVFLECVQDMDHENMFWYRQDPGLGLRLIYFSYDVKMKEKGDIPEGYSVSREKKERFSLILESASTNQTSMYLCASSRRREGKLFFGSGTQLSVL.

The chain combines TRBV6-7 with TRBJ2-7; 7 bases match TRBD2. TRBV6-7 is placed among ORFs of uncertain function. This CDR3 is 13 amino acids long. J lost 0 bases, V lost 9 bases, and 5 bases had no gene match. CDR3 residues: CARQRGSSYEQYF. The CDR3 DNA sequence: TGTGCCAGGCAGCGGGGAAGCTCCTACGAGCAGTACTTC.

The V and J genes are TRBV15 and TRBJ1-3, with D perhaps TRBD1 (5 bases). The CDR3 extends over 15 amino acids. Between the trimmed V and J ends, which lost 2 bases and 2 bases, there was a span of 10 bases. Germline V gene data show CDR1 as LNHNV and CDR2 as YYDKDF (reference sequence). The chain's CDR3 is CATSRRQGTGNTIYF. The CDR3 bases are TGTGCCACCAGCAGACGTCAGGGAACTGGAAACACCATATATTTT.

This sequence joins TRBV27 and TRBJ2-2, with TRBD1 matching 12 bases. This CDR3 comprises 17 residues. The junction had 8 bases not matched to a gene; V was cut back by 2 bases and J by 7 bases. The germline gives CDR1 MNHEY, CDR2 SMNVEV (reference sequence). CDR3 DNA: TGTGCCAGCAGTTTACGCGCGGGACAGGGGGCAATCGGGGAGCTGTTTTTT. Its protein product is CASSLRAGQGAIGELFF.